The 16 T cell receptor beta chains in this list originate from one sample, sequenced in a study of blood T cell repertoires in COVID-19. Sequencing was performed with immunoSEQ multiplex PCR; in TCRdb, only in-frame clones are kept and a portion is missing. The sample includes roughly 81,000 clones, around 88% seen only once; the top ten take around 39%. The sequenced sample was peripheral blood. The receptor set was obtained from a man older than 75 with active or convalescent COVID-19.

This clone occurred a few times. CDR3 sequence: CASSVTGRGEQYF. CDR3 nucleotide sequence: TGTGCCAGCAGCGTAACAGGGCGAGGGGAGCAGTACTTC. V and J are TRBV9 and TRBJ2-7; TRBD1 might be the D (6 bases). V lost 1 base to trimming and J lost 7 bases, with 12 bases between them. CDR1 is SGDLS, CDR2 YYNGEE, per germline. This CDR3 has 13 residues.

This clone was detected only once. The CDR3 loop is CASSTRDRDYTF. In DNA, the CDR3 is TGTGCCAGTAGTACTCGGGACAGGGACTACACCTTC. This chain links TRBV19 with TRBJ1-2; 9 bases are shared with TRBD1. Per germline, CDR1 LNHDA and CDR2 SQIVND (reference sequence). V shed 4 bases, J shed 10 bases, and the junction held 4 bases outside the gene matches. This CDR3 has 12 amino acids.

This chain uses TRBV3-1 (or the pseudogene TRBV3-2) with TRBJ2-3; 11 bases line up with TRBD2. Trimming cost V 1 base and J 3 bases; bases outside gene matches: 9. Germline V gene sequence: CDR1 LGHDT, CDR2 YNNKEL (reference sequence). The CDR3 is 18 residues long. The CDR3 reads CASSQGLAGPRGTDTQYF. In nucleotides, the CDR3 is TGTGCCAGCAGCCAAGGACTAGCGGGGCCCCGGGGGACAGATACGCAGTATTTT.

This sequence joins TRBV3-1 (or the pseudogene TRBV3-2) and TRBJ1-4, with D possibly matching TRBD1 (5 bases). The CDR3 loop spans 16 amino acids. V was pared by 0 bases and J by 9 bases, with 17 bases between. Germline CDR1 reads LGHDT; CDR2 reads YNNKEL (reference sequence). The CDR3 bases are TGTGCCAGCAGCCAAGATTTTGGCAGGGAGGTCAAAAAACTGTTTTTT. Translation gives CASSQDFGREVKKLFF.

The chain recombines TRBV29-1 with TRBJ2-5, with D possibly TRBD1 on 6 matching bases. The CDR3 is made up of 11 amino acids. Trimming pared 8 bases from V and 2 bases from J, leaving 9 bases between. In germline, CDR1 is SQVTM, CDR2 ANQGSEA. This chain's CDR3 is CSSGQQETQYF. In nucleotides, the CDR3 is TGCAGCTCGGGACAACAAGAGACCCAGTACTTC. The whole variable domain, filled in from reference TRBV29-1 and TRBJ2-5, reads SAVISQKPSRDICQRGTSLTIQCQVDSQVTMMFWYRQQPGQSLTLIATANQGSEATYESGFVIDKFPISRPNLTFSTLTVSNMSPEDSSIYLCSSGQQETQYFGPGTRLLVL.

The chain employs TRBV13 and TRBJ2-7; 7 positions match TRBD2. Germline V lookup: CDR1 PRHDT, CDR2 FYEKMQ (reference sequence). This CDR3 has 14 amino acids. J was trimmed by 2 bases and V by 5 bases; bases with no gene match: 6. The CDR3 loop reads CASSPKAGPYEQYF. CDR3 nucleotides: TGTGCCAGCAGCCCTAAAGCGGGGCCCTACGAGCAGTACTTC.

This chain's CDR3 is CASSLPGTFSTDTQYF. The CDR3 DNA sequence: TGCGCCAGCAGCCTCCCCGGGACATTTAGCACAGATACGCAGTATTTT. The gene calls are TRBV5-1 and TRBJ2-3; TRBD1 is a possible D gene (6 bases). V dropped 4 bases and J dropped 0 bases, with 15 bases sitting between them. The CDR3 contains 16 residues. Per germline, CDR1 SGHRS and CDR2 YFSETQ.

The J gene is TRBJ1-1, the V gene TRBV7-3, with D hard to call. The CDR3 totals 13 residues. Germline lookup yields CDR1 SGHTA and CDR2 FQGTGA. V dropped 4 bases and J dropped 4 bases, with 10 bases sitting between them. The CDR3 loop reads CASSSRRGTEAFF. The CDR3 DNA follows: TGTGCCAGCAGCTCCCGCCGAGGCACTGAAGCTTTCTTT.

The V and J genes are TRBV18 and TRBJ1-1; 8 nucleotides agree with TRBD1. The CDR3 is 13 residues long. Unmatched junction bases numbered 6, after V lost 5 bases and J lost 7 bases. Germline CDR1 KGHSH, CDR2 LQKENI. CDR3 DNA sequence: TGTGCCAGCTCATCTGGACAGGGAGATGAAGCTTTCTTT. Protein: CASSSGQGDEAFF.

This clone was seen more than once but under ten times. This chain's CDR3 is CASSEGQTGNTIYF. In DNA form, the CDR3 reads TGTGCCAGCAGCGAGGGACAGACAGGAAACACCATATATTTT. V and J are TRBV7-3 and TRBJ1-3; 7 bases agree with TRBD1. The junction had 5 bases not matched to a gene; V was cut back by 5 bases and J by 4 bases. The CDR3 spans 14 residues. In germline, CDR1 is SGHTA, CDR2 FQGTGA.

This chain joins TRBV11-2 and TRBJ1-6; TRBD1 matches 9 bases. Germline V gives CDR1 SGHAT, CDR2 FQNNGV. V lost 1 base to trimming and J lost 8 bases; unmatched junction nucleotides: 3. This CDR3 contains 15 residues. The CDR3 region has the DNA TGTGCCAGCAGCTTAGTACAGGGGGCCTATTCACCCCTCCACTTT. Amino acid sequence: CASSLVQGAYSPLHF.

The CDR3 coding sequence is TGCGCCAGCAGCTTGGTTGGAGTCACAGATACGCAGTATTTT. Encoded protein: CASSLVGVTDTQYF. J is TRBJ2-3 and V is TRBV5-1; D gene unclear. This CDR3 is 14 amino acids long. The V gene lost 0 bases and the J gene lost 2 bases, with 7 bases spanning the gap. Germline values: CDR1 SGHRS, CDR2 YFSETQ.

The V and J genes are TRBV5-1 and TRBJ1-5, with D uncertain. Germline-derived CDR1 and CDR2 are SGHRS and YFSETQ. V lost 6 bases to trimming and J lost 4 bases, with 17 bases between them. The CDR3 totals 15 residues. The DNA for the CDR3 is TGCGCCAGCACCGTAGTTGAGGGTGAGAATCAGCCCCAGCATTTT. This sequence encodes CASTVVEGENQPQHF. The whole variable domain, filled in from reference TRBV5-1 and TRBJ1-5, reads KAGVTQTPRYLIKTRGQQVTLSCSPISGHRSVSWYQQTPGQGLQFLFEYFSETQRNKGNFPGRFSGRQFSNSRSEMNVSTLELGDSALYLCASTVVEGENQPQHFGDGTRLSIL.

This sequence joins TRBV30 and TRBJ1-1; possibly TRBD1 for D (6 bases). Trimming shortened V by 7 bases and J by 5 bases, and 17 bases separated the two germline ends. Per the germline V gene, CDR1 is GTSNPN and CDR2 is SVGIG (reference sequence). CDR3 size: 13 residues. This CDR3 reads CASFRDIGTEAFF. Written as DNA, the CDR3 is TGTGCCTCCTTCCGGGACATAGGGACTGAAGCTTTCTTT.

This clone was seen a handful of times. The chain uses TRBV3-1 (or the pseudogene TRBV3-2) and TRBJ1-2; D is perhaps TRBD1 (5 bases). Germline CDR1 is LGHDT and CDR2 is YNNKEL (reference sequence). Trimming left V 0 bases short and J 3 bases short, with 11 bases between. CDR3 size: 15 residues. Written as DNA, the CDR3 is TGTGCCAGCAGCCAAGATTCGGAGGGACACTATGGCTACACCTTC. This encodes CASSQDSEGHYGYTF.

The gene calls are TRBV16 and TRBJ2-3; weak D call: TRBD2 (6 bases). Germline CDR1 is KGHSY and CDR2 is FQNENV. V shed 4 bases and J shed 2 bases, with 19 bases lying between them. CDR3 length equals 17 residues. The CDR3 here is CASSLRRAGRITDTQYF. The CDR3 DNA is TGTGCCAGCAGCCTACGACGGGCAGGGAGGATCACAGATACGCAGTATTTT.